These 3 T cell receptor beta chains were sequenced from one sample in a study of blood T cells in healthy people across ages. For the second PCR, which ran for roughly 6 to 12 cycles, a sample-barcoded 5' primer and a J-beta primer mix were used. TCRdb re-called the 5' RACE reads through MiXCR, storing one row per CDR3 protein. The data contain approximately 810,000 distinct CDR3 sequences, under 35% of them seen just once; the ten biggest clones take up around 16%. Input material: blood. These receptors were obtained from a woman of 80 years or more in good health.

This clonotype was recorded at least ten times. The CDR3 nucleotides are TGTGCCAGCAGCATAGGGCGGCTAGACCGCACAGATACGCAGTATTTT. It specifies CASSIGRLDRTDTQYF. The chain employs TRBV7-2 and TRBJ2-3; no reliable D call. In germline, CDR1 is SGHTA, CDR2 FQGNSA. The CDR3 has 16 amino acids. V was pared by 5 bases and J by 1 base, with 16 bases between.

The sample holds many counts of this clonotype. Its ends do not fully match the called genes, so a read error is possible. The rearrangement joins TRBV5-1 to TRBJ2-3, with D uncertain. The CDR3 loop spans 13 amino acids. Germline assignment: CDR1 SGHRS and CDR2 YFSETQ. CDR3 sequence (DNA): TGTGCCAGCAGCGTCATAAGCACAGATACGCAGTATTTT. Translating gives CASSVISTDTQYF.

This clonotype appeared many times. In DNA form, the CDR3 reads TGTGCCAGCAGTAAGGTTAATCTTGGGGGTGAGCAGTTCTTC. It translates to CASSKVNLGGEQFF. The genes are TRBV6-5 and TRBJ2-1; D tentatively reads TRBD1 or TRBD2 (5 bases each). Per the germline V gene, CDR1 is MNHEY and CDR2 is SVGAGI. The ends were cut back, 5 bases at V and 9 bases at J, with 17 bases in the middle. The CDR3 runs to 14 residues.